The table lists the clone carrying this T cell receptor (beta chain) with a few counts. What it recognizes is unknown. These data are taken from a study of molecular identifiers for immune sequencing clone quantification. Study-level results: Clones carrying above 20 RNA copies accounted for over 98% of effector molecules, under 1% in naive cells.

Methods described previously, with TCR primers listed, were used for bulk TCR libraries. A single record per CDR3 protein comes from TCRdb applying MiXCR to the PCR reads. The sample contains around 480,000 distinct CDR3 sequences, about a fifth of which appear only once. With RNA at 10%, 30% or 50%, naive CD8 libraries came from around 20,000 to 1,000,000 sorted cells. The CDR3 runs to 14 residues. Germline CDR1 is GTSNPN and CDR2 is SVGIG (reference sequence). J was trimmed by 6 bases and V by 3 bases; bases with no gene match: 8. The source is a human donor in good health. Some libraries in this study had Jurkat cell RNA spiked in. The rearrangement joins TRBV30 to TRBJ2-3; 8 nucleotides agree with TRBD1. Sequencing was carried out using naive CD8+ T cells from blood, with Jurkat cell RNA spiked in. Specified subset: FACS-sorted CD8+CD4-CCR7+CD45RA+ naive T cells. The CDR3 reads CAWSRQGSGDTQYF. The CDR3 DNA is TGTGCCTGGAGCCGACAGGGGAGTGGCGATACGCAGTATTTT. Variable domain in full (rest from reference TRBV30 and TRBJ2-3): SQTIHQWPATLVQPVGSPLSLECTVEGTSNPNLYWYRQAAGRGLQLLFYSVGIGQISSEVPQNLSASRPQDRQFILSSKKLLLSDSGFYLCAWSRQGSGDTQYFGPGTRLTVL.